A single sample is the source of the 27 T cell receptor beta chains below, sequenced in a study of shared clonotypes between healthy human individuals. Sequencing was performed with immunoSEQ multiplex PCR; in TCRdb, only in-frame clones are kept and a portion is missing. The sample includes 2.3 million or so clones, 93% seen only once; the top ten take under 0.45%. The sample was naive CD4+ T cells from PBMCs. Subset in this sample: CD45RA+ positively selected. The receptors here all came from a man aged 18 to 30 in good health. Some clones in this sample may be carry-over from other donors' samples.

This sequence joins TRBV6-1 and TRBJ1-2; perhaps TRBD1 as D (6 bases). Trimming pared 7 bases from V and 4 bases from J, leaving 19 bases between. The CDR3 loop spans 15 amino acids. The germline V gene has CDR1 MNHNS and CDR2 SASEGT. DNA of the CDR3: TGTGCCAGCAACCTTCGACAGGCCGGATCCTATGGCTACACCTTC. It encodes CASNLRQAGSYGYTF.

The chain joins TRBV5-4 to TRBJ2-1; TRBD2 agrees at 10 bases. V gave up 1 base and J gave up 0 bases; unmatched junction bases: 7. CDR3 size: 18 residues. From germline, CDR1 is SGHNT and CDR2 YYREEE (reference sequence). The CDR3 sequence: CASSLMRTSGASYNEQFF. In DNA form, the CDR3 reads TGTGCCAGCAGCTTGATGCGGACTAGCGGTGCCTCCTACAATGAGCAGTTCTTC.

The chain couples TRBV7-9 to TRBJ2-2, with 8 positions matching TRBD2. J gave up 3 bases and V 3 bases, and 6 bases lay outside the gene matches. This CDR3 region has 16 residues. From germline, CDR1 is SEHNR and CDR2 FQNEAQ (reference sequence). The CDR3 protein is CASSFPSGGYTGELFF. The CDR3 coding sequence is TGTGCCAGCAGCTTCCCAAGCGGGGGCTACACCGGGGAGCTGTTTTTT. Full variable domain (outside the CDR3, taken from reference TRBV7-9 and TRBJ2-2): DTGVSQNPRHKITKRGQNVTFRCDPISEHNRLYWYRQTLGQGPEFLTYFQNEAQLEKSRLLSDRFSAERPKGSFSTLEIQRTEQGDSAMYLCASSFPSGGYTGELFFGEGSRLTVL.

This chain links TRBV11-3 with TRBJ2-3, with D uncertain. The CDR3 is 15 residues long. Germline V gene sequence: CDR1 SGHNT, CDR2 YENEEA. Trimming left V 0 bases short and J 2 bases short, with 9 bases between. CDR3 protein: CASSLDAQPTDTQYF. Here the CDR3 DNA reads TGTGCCAGCAGCTTAGATGCCCAGCCCACAGATACGCAGTATTTT.

V gene TRBV7-8 combines with J gene TRBJ2-5, with D unclear. Germline V CDR1 and CDR2: SGHVS, FQNEAQ. The V gene lost 7 bases and the J gene lost 1 base, with 13 bases spanning the gap. This CDR3 contains 14 residues. The CDR3 DNA follows: TGTGCCAGCACCAAAGTGGCTCCCCAAGAGACCCAGTACTTC. This gives the protein CASTKVAPQETQYF.

The rearrangement uses TRBV27 and TRBJ2-2; the D is unclear. The germline V gene encodes CDR1 MNHEY and CDR2 SMNVEV (reference sequence). The CDR3 consists of 16 residues. The ends were cut back, 5 bases at V and 2 bases at J, with 15 bases in the middle. In DNA form, the CDR3 reads TGTGCCAGCAGTCCCCTCGGGCGACCAAACACCGGGGAGCTGTTTTTT. This gives the protein CASSPLGRPNTGELFF.

V and J are TRBV4-2 and TRBJ2-1; 8 nucleotides match TRBD2. Germline CDR1 is LGHNA and CDR2 is YNFKEQ. The CDR3 runs 15 residues. The trim removed 0 bases at V and 15 bases at J, leaving 13 bases unmatched. The CDR3 sequence is CASSQEHGRAWIPFF. CDR3 DNA sequence: TGTGCCAGCAGCCAAGAACACGGGAGGGCTTGGATACCGTTCTTC.

Regarding this clone: The same CDR3 also results from other DNA sequences found in this sample. V usage is TRBV28 and J usage is TRBJ1-1, with unresolved D. This CDR3 spans 13 amino acids. Trimming left V 6 bases short and J 8 bases short, with 16 bases between. Germline loops: CDR1 MDHEN, CDR2 SYDVKM. CDR3 in DNA: TGTGCCAGCAGCCTACCGGGCCACCTGGAAGCTTTCTTT. It encodes CASSLPGHLEAFF.

This clone has a single count. The J gene is TRBJ2-1, the V gene TRBV30; a possible D gene is TRBD2 (5 bases). Germline V lookup: CDR1 GTSNPN, CDR2 SVGIG (reference sequence). V was trimmed by 1 base and J by 0 bases, leaving 10 bases between them. The CDR3 consists of 15 residues. This CDR3 reads CAWSGSGSSYNEQFF. CDR3 DNA: TGTGCCTGGAGTGGGAGCGGAAGCTCCTACAATGAGCAGTTCTTC. Supplemented by reference TRBV30 and TRBJ2-1, the full variable domain reads SQTIHQWPATLVQPVGSPLSLECTVEGTSNPNLYWYRQAAGRGLQLLFYSVGIGQISSEVPQNLSASRPQDRQFILSSKKLLLSDSGFYLCAWSGSGSSYNEQFFGPGTRLTVL.

This clone was detected only once. V is TRBV7-8 and J is TRBJ2-7; the D gene is possibly TRBD1 (6 bases). The CDR3 loop spans 16 amino acids. The germline gives CDR1 SGHVS, CDR2 FQNEAQ. V lost 2 bases, J lost 2 bases, and 16 bases lay in between. In nucleotides, the CDR3 is TGTGCCAGCAGCTTATCCGTCAGACAGGATACCTACGAGCAGTACTTC. Translating gives CASSLSVRQDTYEQYF.

The chain combines TRBV29-1 with TRBJ2-1, with TRBD2 matching 9 bases. Looked up from germline, CDR1 is SQVTM and CDR2 is ANQGSEA. The CDR3 runs 15 residues. Trimming took 3 bases from V and 4 from J; bases not matched to a gene: 7. The CDR3 nucleotides read TGCAGCGTTGAGGGCGGGAGGGCCGAATACAATGAGCAGTTCTTC. Its translation is CSVEGGRAEYNEQFF.

About this clone: Different DNA sequences within this sample yield the same CDR3. The chain carries TRBV28 and TRBJ2-3, with a possible D match to TRBD2 (6 bases). CDR1 and CDR2 (germline): MDHEN, SYDVKM. The CDR3 contains 14 residues. Trimming stripped 6 bases from V and 4 bases from J, with 14 bases between. The CDR3 region has the DNA TGTGCCAGCAGCTCTGGAGGGGCTGCAGATACGCAGTATTTT. Its translation is CASSSGGAADTQYF. The whole variable domain, filled in from reference TRBV28 and TRBJ2-3, reads DVKVTQSSRYLVKRTGEKVFLECVQDMDHENMFWYRQDPGLGLRLIYFSYDVKMKEKGDIPEGYSVSREKKERFSLILESASTNQTSMYLCASSSGGAADTQYFGPGTRLTVL.

The genes are TRBV29-1 and TRBJ2-7, with 7 bases aligning to TRBD1. The CDR3 has 14 amino acids. Germline CDR1 and CDR2: SQVTM and ANQGSEA. After removal of 6 bases from V and 2 bases from J, the junction contained 10 bases not matched to a gene. For the CDR3, the DNA is TGCAGCGTGGAACGTGGCCAGGGGGCCTACGAGCAGTACTTC. This codes for CSVERGQGAYEQYF.

This clone appeared once. The V and J genes are TRBV5-1 and TRBJ2-7; D perhaps matches TRBD1 (6 bases). Germline V gene sequence: CDR1 SGHRS, CDR2 YFSETQ. This CDR3 has 16 amino acids. V lost 2 bases and J lost 3, with 18 bases in between. CDR3 bases: TGCGCCAGCAGCTTAAGGCTTCAGGGCAGGGGCTACGAGCAGTACTTC. Translating it yields CASSLRLQGRGYEQYF.

This clone was seen only once. J is TRBJ2-2 and V is TRBV2; possibly TRBD1 for D (6 bases). V was cut by 7 bases and J by 3 bases, with 12 bases left in between. This CDR3 is built from 14 residues. The germline V gene encodes CDR1 SNHLY and CDR2 FYNNEI. As DNA, the CDR3 is TGTGCCAGCACCCGGACAGCGGACACCGGGGAGCTGTTTTTT. Translation gives CASTRTADTGELFF. The whole variable domain, filled in from reference TRBV2 and TRBJ2-2, reads EPEVTQTPSHQVTQMGQEVILRCVPISNHLYFYWYRQILGQKVEFLVSFYNNEISEKSEIFDDQFSVERPDGSNFTLKIRSTKLEDSAMYFCASTRTADTGELFFGEGSRLTVL.

V gene TRBV6-1 combines with J gene TRBJ2-7, with D perhaps matching TRBD2 (5 bases). Germline V gives CDR1 MNHNS, CDR2 SASEGT. Trimming cost V 3 bases and J 5 bases, with 14 bases left between them. This CDR3 is 14 amino acids long. CDR3 residues: CASSEERRRDEQYF. The CDR3 nucleotides read TGTGCCAGCAGTGAGGAGAGGAGGCGGGACGAGCAGTACTTC.

In regard to this clone: Other DNA sequences in this specimen translate into the identical CDR3. The rearrangement links TRBV7-9 to TRBJ2-7; D might be TRBD2 (6 bases). Deletions cut 2 bases from V and 0 bases from J, with 11 bases between. The V gene's germline CDR1 is SEHNR and CDR2 FQNEAQ (reference sequence). The length of the CDR3 is 15 residues. The CDR3 protein is CASSLQGGTSYEQYF. The CDR3 region has the DNA TGTGCCAGCAGCTTACAAGGAGGGACCTCCTACGAGCAGTACTTC.

This clone was observed once. DNA for the CDR3: TGCAGCGTGTCGGACAACTTGGGGGAGACCCAGTACTTC. Translated: CSVSDNLGETQYF. The chain couples TRBV29-1 to TRBJ2-5; D may be TRBD1 (5 bases). Germline V lookup: CDR1 SQVTM, CDR2 ANQGSEA. V was cut by 6 bases and J by 5 bases, with 16 bases left in between. The CDR3 consists of 13 residues.

Regarding this clone: Other DNA sequences from this sample encode an identical CDR3 as well. The chain is built from TRBV18 and TRBJ2-2, with D maybe TRBD1 (8 bases). The ends were cut back, 1 base at V and 5 bases at J, with 11 bases in the middle. Germline values: CDR1 KGHSH, CDR2 LQKENI. CDR3 length: 15 amino acids. DNA of the CDR3: TGTGCCAGCTCACCACAACAGGGGGGGACCGGGGAGCTGTTTTTT. Amino acid sequence: CASSPQQGGTGELFF.

Comments on this clone: The sample contains more than one DNA sequence encoding this CDR3. The gene calls are TRBV2 and TRBJ2-1, with 8 positions matching TRBD1. J was trimmed by 0 bases and V by 6 bases; bases with no gene match: 4. CDR3 length: 15 amino acids. Germline values: CDR1 SNHLY, CDR2 FYNNEI. The CDR3 loop reads CASSQGQASYNEQFF. The CDR3 nucleotides read TGTGCCAGCAGCCAGGGACAGGCCTCCTACAATGAGCAGTTCTTC.

The rearrangement links TRBV30 to TRBJ1-2; 9 bases line up with TRBD1. Per germline, CDR1 GTSNPN and CDR2 SVGIG (reference sequence). The V gene end was trimmed by 3 bases and the J gene end by 2 bases; junction bases not matched to a gene: 19. This CDR3 region has 19 residues. CDR3 residues: CAWSLLWTGAPSSNYGYTF. The DNA of the CDR3 is TGTGCCTGGAGCCTCTTATGGACAGGGGCGCCCTCGTCCAACTATGGCTACACCTTC. Full variable domain (rest looked up from reference TRBV30 and TRBJ1-2): SQTIHQWPATLVQPVGSPLSLECTVEGTSNPNLYWYRQAAGRGLQLLFYSVGIGQISSEVPQNLSASRPQDRQFILSSKKLLLSDSGFYLCAWSLLWTGAPSSNYGYTFGSGTRLTVV.

This chain joins TRBV5-1 and TRBJ2-4, with a tentative D call TRBD2 (6 bases). The V gene's germline CDR1 is SGHRS and CDR2 YFSETQ. The CDR3 runs 16 residues. Trimming removed 4 bases from V and 4 bases from J, with 18 bases in between. DNA of the CDR3: TGCGCCAGCAGCCCAAACCCCGGGACTCAAAAAAACATTCAGTACTTC. It yields the protein CASSPNPGTQKNIQYF.

This sequence joins TRBV5-4 and TRBJ2-5; unclear D gene. Germline values: CDR1 SGHNT, CDR2 YYREEE (reference sequence). CDR3 size: 14 residues. The ends were cut back, 3 bases at V and 2 bases at J, with 11 bases in the middle. The CDR3 coding sequence is TGTGCCAGCAGCTCGAATGTACAGCAAGAGACCCAGTACTTC. This translates into CASSSNVQQETQYF.

Only one count was recorded for this clone. Other DNA sequences in the same sample also yield this CDR3. The V and J genes are TRBV5-4 and TRBJ2-7, with no clear D. Trimming shortened V by 2 bases and J by 0 bases, and 6 bases separated the two germline ends. There are 13 residues in the CDR3. Germline values: CDR1 SGHNT, CDR2 YYREEE (reference sequence). The CDR3 protein is CASSFRSSYEQYF. The DNA for the CDR3 is TGTGCCAGCAGCTTCCGATCCTCCTACGAGCAGTACTTC. The variable domain in full, with the rest retrieved from reference TRBV5-4 and TRBJ2-7, is ETGVTQSPTHLIKTRGQQVTLRCSSQSGHNTVSWYQQALGQGPQFIFQYYREEENGRGNFPPRFSGLQFPNYSSELNVNALELDDSALYLCASSFRSSYEQYFGPGTRLTVT.

V is TRBV4-1 and J is TRBJ1-2; D uncertain. Germline V lookup: CDR1 MGHRA, CDR2 YSYEKL. This CDR3 contains 14 residues. The germline V and J ends were trimmed by 1 base and 5 bases, with 11 bases remaining between them. CDR3 in amino acids: CASSQGSGRYGYTF. As DNA, the CDR3 is TGCGCCAGCAGCCAAGGCTCAGGACGGTATGGCTACACCTTC.

The V and J genes are TRBV7-3 and TRBJ2-1; no reliable D call. V dropped 1 base and J dropped 7 bases, with 14 bases sitting between them. This CDR3 spans 15 amino acids. From germline, CDR1 is SGHTA and CDR2 FQGTGA. CDR3 DNA: TGTGCCAGCAGCTTAATAACGTCAGCCGCGAATGAGCAGTTCTTC. Its translation is CASSLITSAANEQFF.

This sequence joins TRBV28 and TRBJ1-5; D remains unclear. This CDR3 has 12 amino acids. Trimming cost V 4 bases and J 6 bases, with 7 bases left between them. The V gene's germline CDR1 is MDHEN and CDR2 SYDVKM. In DNA, the CDR3 is TGTGCCAGCAGTTCTATGGCTCAGCCCCAGCATTTT. It codes for CASSSMAQPQHF.